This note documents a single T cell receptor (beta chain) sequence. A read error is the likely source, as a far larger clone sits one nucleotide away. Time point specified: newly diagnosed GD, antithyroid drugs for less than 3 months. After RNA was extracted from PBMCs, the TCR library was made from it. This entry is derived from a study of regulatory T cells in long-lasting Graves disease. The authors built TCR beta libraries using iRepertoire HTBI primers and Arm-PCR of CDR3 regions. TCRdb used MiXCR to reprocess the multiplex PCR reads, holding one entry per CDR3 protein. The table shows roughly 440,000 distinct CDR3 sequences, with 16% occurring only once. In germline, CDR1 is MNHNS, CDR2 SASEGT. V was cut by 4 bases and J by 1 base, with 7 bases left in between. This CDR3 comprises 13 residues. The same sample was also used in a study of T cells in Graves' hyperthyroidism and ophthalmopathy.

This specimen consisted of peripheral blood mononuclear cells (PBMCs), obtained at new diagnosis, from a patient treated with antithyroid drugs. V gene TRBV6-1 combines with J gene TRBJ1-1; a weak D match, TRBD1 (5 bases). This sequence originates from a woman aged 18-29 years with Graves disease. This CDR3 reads CASSGQRNTEAFF. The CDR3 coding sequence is TGTGCCAGCAGTGGACAGAGGAACACTGAAGCTTTCTTT.